This T cell receptor beta chain appears in the sequencing data of a study of shared clonotypes between healthy human individuals. Study-wide points: Collection of samples was limited to blood; tissue repertoires likely differ. Genetic and exposure-history diversity was limited by the few donors.

As concerns this clone: Its antigen remains unidentified.

Study processing details: Sequence data from immunoSEQ were junction-only and lacked quality scores; consequently, filtering differed. Sequencing was performed with immunoSEQ multiplex PCR; in TCRdb, only in-frame clones are kept and a portion is missing. V and J calls and clone size are copied from that table; D and trimming were computed from the DNA. Among 950,000 to 1,100,000 clones listed, approximately 72% were seen once. V was clipped by 5 bases and J by 6 bases, with 14 bases between them. Germline V CDR1 and CDR2: SQVTM, ANQGSEA. The CDR3 runs to 13 residues. The sample taken for sequencing was memory CD4+ T cells sorted from blood. Subset meaning: CD45RA-negative fraction. J is TRBJ2-1 and V is TRBV29-1; possibly TRBD1 for D (5 bases). The sequence came from a man aged 18-30 years in good health. Written as DNA, the CDR3 is TGCAGCGTTCTAAATCAAAGGGGCAATGAGCAGTTCTTC. Protein: CSVLNQRGNEQFF.